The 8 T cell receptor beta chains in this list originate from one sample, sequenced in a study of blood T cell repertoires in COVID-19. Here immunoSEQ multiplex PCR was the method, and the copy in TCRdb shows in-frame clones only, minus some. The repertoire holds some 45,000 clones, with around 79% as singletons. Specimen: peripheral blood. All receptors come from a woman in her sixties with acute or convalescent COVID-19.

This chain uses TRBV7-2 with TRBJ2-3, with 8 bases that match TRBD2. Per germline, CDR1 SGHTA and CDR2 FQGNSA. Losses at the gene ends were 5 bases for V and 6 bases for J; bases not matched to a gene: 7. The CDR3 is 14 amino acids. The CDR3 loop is CASSPRTSRDTQYF. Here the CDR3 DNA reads TGTGCCAGCAGCCCCAGGACTAGCCGGGATACGCAGTATTTT.

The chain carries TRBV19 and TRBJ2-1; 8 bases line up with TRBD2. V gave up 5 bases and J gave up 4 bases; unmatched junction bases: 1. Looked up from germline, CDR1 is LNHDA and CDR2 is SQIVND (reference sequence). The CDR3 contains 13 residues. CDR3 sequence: CASSRGGYNEQFF. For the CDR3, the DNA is TGTGCCAGTAGTCGGGGGGGGTACAATGAGCAGTTCTTC.

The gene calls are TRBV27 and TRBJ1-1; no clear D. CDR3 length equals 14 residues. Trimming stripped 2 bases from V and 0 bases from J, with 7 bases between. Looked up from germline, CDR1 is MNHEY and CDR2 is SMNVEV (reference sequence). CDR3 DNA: TGTGCCAGCAGTTTAGGCTCGTTGAACACTGAAGCTTTCTTT. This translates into CASSLGSLNTEAFF.

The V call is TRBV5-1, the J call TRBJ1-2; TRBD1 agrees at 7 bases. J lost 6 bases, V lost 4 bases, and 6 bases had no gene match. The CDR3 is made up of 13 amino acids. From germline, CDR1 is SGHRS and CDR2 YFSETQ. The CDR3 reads CASSNVQGDGYTF. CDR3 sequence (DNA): TGCGCCAGCAGCAACGTCCAGGGGGATGGCTACACCTTC. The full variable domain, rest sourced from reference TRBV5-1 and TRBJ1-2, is KAGVTQTPRYLIKTRGQQVTLSCSPISGHRSVSWYQQTPGQGLQFLFEYFSETQRNKGNFPGRFSGRQFSNSRSEMNVSTLELGDSALYLCASSNVQGDGYTFGSGTRLTVV.

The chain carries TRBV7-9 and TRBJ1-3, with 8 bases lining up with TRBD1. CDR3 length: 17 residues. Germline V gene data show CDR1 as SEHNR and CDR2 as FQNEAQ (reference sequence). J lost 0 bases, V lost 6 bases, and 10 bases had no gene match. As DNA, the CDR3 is TGTGCCAGCAGGAGCGGGACAGGAAGCCTCTCTGGAAACACCATATATTTT. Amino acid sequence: CASRSGTGSLSGNTIYF.

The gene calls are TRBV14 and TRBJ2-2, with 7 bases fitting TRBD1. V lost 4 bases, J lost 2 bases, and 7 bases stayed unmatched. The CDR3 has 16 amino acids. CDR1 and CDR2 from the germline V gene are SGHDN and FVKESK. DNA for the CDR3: TGTGCCAGCAGCCGACAGGGTTCGCTCAACACCGGGGAGCTGTTTTTT. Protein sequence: CASSRQGSLNTGELFF.

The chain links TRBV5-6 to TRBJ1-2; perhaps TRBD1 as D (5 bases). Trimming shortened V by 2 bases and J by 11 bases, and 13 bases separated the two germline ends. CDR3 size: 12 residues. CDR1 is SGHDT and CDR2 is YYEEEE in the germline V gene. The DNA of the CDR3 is TGTGCCAGCAGCTTCCCGGGGGAGGTATACACCTTC. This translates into CASSFPGEVYTF.

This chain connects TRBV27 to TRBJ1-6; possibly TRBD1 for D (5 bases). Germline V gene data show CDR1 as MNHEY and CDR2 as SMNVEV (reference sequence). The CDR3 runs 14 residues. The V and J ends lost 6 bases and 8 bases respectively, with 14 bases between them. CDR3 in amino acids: CASRYPGSDSPLHF. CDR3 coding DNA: TGTGCCAGCAGATACCCAGGGTCGGATTCACCCCTCCACTTT.